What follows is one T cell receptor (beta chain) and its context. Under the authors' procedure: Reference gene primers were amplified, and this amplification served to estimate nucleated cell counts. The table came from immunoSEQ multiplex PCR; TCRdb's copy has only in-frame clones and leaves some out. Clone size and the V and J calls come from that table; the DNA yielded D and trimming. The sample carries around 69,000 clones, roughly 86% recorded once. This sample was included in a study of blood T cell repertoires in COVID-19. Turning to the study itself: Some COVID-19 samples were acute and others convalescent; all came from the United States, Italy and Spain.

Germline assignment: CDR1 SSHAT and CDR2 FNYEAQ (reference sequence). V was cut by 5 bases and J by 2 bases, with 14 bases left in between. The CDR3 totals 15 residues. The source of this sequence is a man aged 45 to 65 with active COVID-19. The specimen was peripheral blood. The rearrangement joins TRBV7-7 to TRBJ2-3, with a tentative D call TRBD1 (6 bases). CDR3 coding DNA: TGTGCCAGCAGCCCGTGGACAGAACCCACAGATACGCAGTATTTT. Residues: CASSPWTEPTDTQYF.